The rows below give T cell receptor beta chains drawn from one sample of a study of cytomegalovirus exposure and HLA in healthy donors. Clones were read by immunoSEQ multiplex PCR, and TCRdb kept only the in-frame ones, dropping some. This sample carries approximately 100,000 clones, about three fifths of them seen once, and the ten largest clones take about 3.8%. Sequencing was performed on PBMCs. The receptors shown here come from a man aged 25-45 years in good health and CMV-seronegative. Each CDR3 is given with its conserved first and last residue. D genes are given only for firm matches. Part of the rows lack a size; the others show once, few, many or a class for expanded clones.

V gene	D gene	clone size	J gene	CDR3 DNA	CDR3 protein
TRBV27	TRBD1	.	TRBJ2-1	TGTGCCAGCAGTCAGGGGGCGTACAATGAGCAGTTCTTC	CASSQGAYNEQFF
TRBV21-1	.	.	TRBJ2-5	TGTGCCAGCAGCCGACGACTAGCGGGGGGCTCCCAAGAGACCCAGTACTTC	CASSRRLAGGSQETQYF
TRBV6-5	TRBD1	.	TRBJ1-6	TGTGCCAGCACCGGACAGGGAAGAGTTAATTCACCCCTCCACTTT	CASTGQGRVNSPLHF
TRBV11-2	.	.	TRBJ1-5	TGTGCCAGCAGCTTAGACGGGGTCAGCTCCCAGCATTTT	CASSLDGVSSQHF
TRBV6-5	.	.	TRBJ1-4	TGTGCCAGCAGTCCAAGGATTTCGGAGGGTGAAAAACTGTTTTTT	CASSPRISEGEKLFF
TRBV19	TRBD1	.	TRBJ2-1	TGTGCCAGTAGTATTCTAACCGGGACAGGGAAGGATGAGCAGTTCTTC	CASSILTGTGKDEQFF
TRBV19	.	.	TRBJ1-3	TGTGCCAGTAGTATCAAGGGGATGGTTGCTGGAAACACCATATATTTT	CASSIKGMVAGNTIYF
TRBV11-3	.	.	TRBJ2-2	TGTGCCAGCTCAGGGGTCGGCGACGGGGAGCTGTTTTTT	CASSGVGDGELFF
TRBV6-6	.	.	TRBJ2-7	TGTGCCAGCAGTTACCCGAAGGCGCGGGGTGGGGACGAACAGTACTTC	CASSYPKARGGDEQYF
TRBV27	TRBD1	once	TRBJ2-6	TGTGCCAGCAAACAGGGGGCAGGGGCCAACGTCCTGACTTTC	CASKQGAGANVLTF
TRBV12-5	TRBD1	.	TRBJ2-1	TGTGCTAGTGGTTTGACAGACAGGGGATTCCCCGAGCAGTTCTTC	CASGLTDRGFPEQFF
TRBV7-3	TRBD1	.	TRBJ1-1	TGTGCCAGCAGCCCCGGGACAGGGCACACTGAAGCTTTCTTT	CASSPGTGHTEAFF
TRBV2	TRBD2	.	TRBJ2-4	TGTGCCAGCAGTGGCGGGGGGGCCCCCAAAAACATTCAGTACTTC	CASSGGGAPKNIQYF
TRBV5-1	TRBD2	.	TRBJ2-7	TGCGCCAGCAGCTTGGGTACTAGCGGGGGAACCTACGAGCAGTACTTC	CASSLGTSGGTYEQYF
TRBV7-6	TRBD1	.	TRBJ1-6	TGTGCCAGCAGCCCGACAGGGACTAATTCACCCCTCCACTTT	CASSPTGTNSPLHF
TRBV7-6	.	.	TRBJ2-5	TGTGCCAGCAGCTTCCAGGGTTTTAGGCTCCAAGAGACCCAGTACTTC	CASSFQGFRLQETQYF
TRBV9	TRBD2	.	TRBJ2-7	TGTGCCAGCAGCGTAGACGTGGGAGGGCTTTACGAGCAGTACTTC	CASSVDVGGLYEQYF
TRBV7-9	TRBD1	.	TRBJ1-1	TGTGCCAGCAGCCCAACAGGGGCGTACACTGAAGCTTTCTTT	CASSPTGAYTEAFF
TRBV7-2	TRBD2	.	TRBJ2-1	TGTGCCAGCAGCCGGGGGGGTGAGCAGTTCTTC	CASSRGGEQFF
TRBV27	.	.	TRBJ2-2	TGTGCCAGCAGTTTACAGGGACAAGGTACCGGGGAGCTGTTTTTT	CASSLQGQGTGELFF
TRBV7-9	.	.	TRBJ2-7	TGTGCCAGCAGCGAATTACAGGGTGACGAGCAGTACTTC	CASSELQGDEQYF
TRBV5-5	.	.	TRBJ1-5	TGTGCCAGCAGCTTGGACTACAATCAGCCCCAGCATTTT	CASSLDYNQPQHF
TRBV27	TRBD2	few	TRBJ2-7	TGTGCCAGCAGTGGAGGACTAGCGGGAGGGCCGGGATACGAGCAGTACTTC	CASSGGLAGGPGYEQYF
TRBV10-3	.	.	TRBJ2-3	TGTGCCACCCTACCTGCGCGACTTAGCACAGATACGCAGTATTTT	CATLPARLSTDTQYF
TRBV4-2	TRBD1	.	TRBJ1-6	TGTGCCAGCAGCCAAGATCAGGGGACAGGAGGGTCACCCCTCCACTTT	CASSQDQGTGGSPLHF
TRBV5-1	TRBD1	once	TRBJ2-2	TGCGCCAGCAGCTTGTGGGACAGAGTCACCGGGGAGCTGTTTTTT	CASSLWDRVTGELFF
TRBV19	.	few	TRBJ2-5	TGTGCCAGTAGTCCCCAAACCATTTCTTCCGCAGTGTACCAAGAGACCCAGTACTTC	CASSPQTISSAVYQETQYF
TRBV7-3	TRBD2	.	TRBJ2-7	TGTGCCAGCAGCGCGGGGGTCACCGGGGAGCAGTACTTC	CASSAGVTGEQYF
TRBV11-2	.	.	TRBJ2-1	TGTGCCAGCAGCCTAGAGGGCGTTTCCAATGAGCAGTTCTTC	CASSLEGVSNEQFF
TRBV7-3	.	.	TRBJ2-1	TGTGCCAGCAGCTCCGATTCTAGTCCGTACAATGAGCAGTTCTTC	CASSSDSSPYNEQFF
TRBV7-9	TRBD2	few	TRBJ2-7	TGTGCCAGCAGCTCCTTAGCGGGAGCCTACGAGCAGTACTTC	CASSSLAGAYEQYF
TRBV7-3	.	.	TRBJ2-5	TGTGCCAGCAGCTTCCCTCGGGGTAAAGAGACCCAGTACTTC	CASSFPRGKETQYF
TRBV4-2	TRBD2	.	TRBJ2-3	TGTGCCAGCAGCCAACCCTCAGGGGGGACTAGCGGGGGTGATTGGAGCACAGATACGCAGTATTTT	CASSQPSGGTSGGDWSTDTQYF
TRBV6-1	.	.	TRBJ1-2	TGTGCCAGCAGTGATGAGGGACTGATCAATGGCTACACCTTC	CASSDEGLINGYTF
TRBV6-5	TRBD1	few	TRBJ2-1	TGTGCCAGCAGTTATGGGACAGGGGAATATCCCTCACAGTTCTTC	CASSYGTGEYPSQFF
TRBV7-9	TRBD1	.	TRBJ2-3	TGTGCCAGCAGTCGTGGACAGGGGGGGACAGATACGCAGTATTTT	CASSRGQGGTDTQYF
TRBV10-2	TRBD2	.	TRBJ2-1	TGCGCCAGCAGGGATCGCGGGAGGCTCAATGAGCAGTTCTTC	CASRDRGRLNEQFF
TRBV2	TRBD2	.	TRBJ2-7	TGTGCCAGCAGTGAACCAACCGGGACTAGCTCCATCTACCAAGCCTACGAGCAGTACTTC	CASSEPTGTSSIYQAYEQYF
TRBV7-8	.	.	TRBJ2-5	TGTGCCAGCAGCTTAATAACAGGGTACCAAGAGACCCAGTACTTC	CASSLITGYQETQYF
TRBV7-9	TRBD1	.	TRBJ2-1	TGTGCCAGCAGCTTACCATCCGGGACAGCTACCAATGAGCAGTTCTTC	CASSLPSGTATNEQFF
TRBV30	TRBD1	.	TRBJ1-3	TGTGCCTGGAGTTCAAGGACAGGGATGGACACCATATATTTT	CAWSSRTGMDTIYF
TRBV25-1	.	medium-sized	TRBJ2-7	TGTGCCAGCAGTGAGGAACAGATCTACGAGCAGTACTTC	CASSEEQIYEQYF
TRBV7-9	.	few	TRBJ2-5	TGTTCCGGGGAGACTAGTACGGAGACCCAGTACTTC	CSGETSTETQYF
TRBV6-5	.	.	TRBJ1-2	TGTGCCAGCAGTGATCTCGACAGTTATGGCTACACCTTC	CASSDLDSYGYTF
TRBV29-1	.	.	TRBJ2-5	TGCAGCGTTCTTAGCTTTGGGACCCAGTACTTC	CSVLSFGTQYF
TRBV7-2	.	.	TRBJ2-4	TGTGCCAGCAGCTTATCGGGAAACATTCAGTACTTC	CASSLSGNIQYF
TRBV27	TRBD2	few	TRBJ2-1	TGTGCCAGCAGATATCTAGCGGGAGACAATGAGCAGTTCTTC	CASRYLAGDNEQFF
TRBV10-1	.	.	TRBJ2-2	TGCGCCAGCAGCCTGAGAGACACCGGGGAGCTGTTTTTT	CASSLRDTGELFF
TRBV5-4	.	.	TRBJ2-2	TGTGCCAGCAGCGAGACAGCGAACACCGGGGAGCTGTTTTTT	CASSETANTGELFF
TRBV6-6	.	few	TRBJ1-5	TGTGCCAGCACTATGACAACTAGCAATCAGCCCCAGCATTTT	CASTMTTSNQPQHF
TRBV12-5	TRBD2	.	TRBJ2-5	TGTGCTAGTGGTATACCACGGACTAGCGGGAGGGTGGACCAAGAGACCCAGTACTTC	CASGIPRTSGRVDQETQYF